This TCR beta chain comes out of a study of blood T cells in healthy people across ages. Study-wide findings and caveats: Unsorted PBMCs prevented conclusive naive versus antigen-experienced comparison. Researchers report that TCR beta diversity correlated strongly with naive T cell percentage.

With a J-beta primer mix and a sample-barcoded 5' primer, a second PCR ran roughly 6 to 11 cycles. Each of the cDNA molecules was tagged by a template-switch adaptor with 12 random nucleotides. MiXCR, run by TCRdb on the 5' RACE reads, gives a single entry per CDR3 protein. The sample records about 630,000 distinct CDR3 sequences, about 21% being singletons. Aged roughly 6 to 100, donors were systemically healthy Caucasians from Russia. As for this clonotype: Its antigen remains unidentified.

The CDR3 runs to 15 residues. In germline, CDR1 is MDHEN, CDR2 SYDVKM. V gave up 3 bases and J gave up 4 bases, with 13 bases separating them. Sequences were obtained from blood. This sequence joins TRBV28 and TRBJ2-1; the D gene is possibly TRBD1 (6 bases). The receptor was derived from a man between 65 and 85 years old in good health. CDR3 sequence: CASSFGGLVYNEQFF. CDR3 DNA: TGTGCCAGCAGTTTTGGGGGCCTAGTATACAATGAGCAGTTCTTC.